Presented here are 21 T cell receptor beta chains from one specimen sequenced in a study of T cell responses to AZD1222 COVID-19 vaccine. Using immunoSEQ multiplex PCR, the repertoire was profiled, and TCRdb retains in-frame clones only, with some absent. The sample lists 90,000 to 95,000 clones, approximately 84% occurring once. The sample was peripheral blood, taken on day 0 of AZD1222 vaccination. Source of these receptors: an adult in good health.

In its sample, this clone was seen a few times. The chain couples TRBV3-1 (or the pseudogene TRBV3-2) to TRBJ2-7; D is unresolved. The CDR3 contains 13 residues. CDR1 is LGHDT and CDR2 is YNNKEL in the germline V gene (reference sequence). Trimming pared 3 bases from V and 7 bases from J, leaving 13 bases between. Here the CDR3 reads CASSQSRLWEQYF. DNA for the CDR3: TGTGCCAGCAGCCAGAGCCGCCTCTGGGAGCAGTACTTC.

The table lists this clone with a count of one. The chain links TRBV3-1 (or the pseudogene TRBV3-2) to TRBJ2-5; D perhaps matches TRBD1 (6 bases). The CDR3 runs to 15 residues. Deletions cut 0 bases from V and 5 bases from J, with 13 bases between. The V gene's germline CDR1 is LGHDT and CDR2 YNNKEL (reference sequence). The CDR3 reads CASSQEGANRETQYF. CDR3 sequence (DNA): TGTGCCAGCAGCCAAGAGGGGGCCAACCGGGAGACCCAGTACTTC.

The chain links TRBV20-1 to TRBJ2-3, with TRBD2 identical over 8 bases. This CDR3 comprises 17 residues. From germline, CDR1 is DFQATT and CDR2 SNEGSKA (reference sequence). Unmatched junction bases numbered 12, after V lost 3 bases and J lost 1 base. This chain's CDR3 is CSASPSGWGGGTDTQYF. CDR3 bases: TGCAGTGCTAGTCCTAGCGGGTGGGGCGGGGGCACAGATACGCAGTATTTT.

CDR3 nucleotides: TGTGCCAGCAGCTCCCCGCTCCACCAGAGCTCCTACAATGAGCAGTTCTTC. It specifies CASSSPLHQSSYNEQFF. This chain connects TRBV7-9 to TRBJ2-1; D is ambiguous. CDR3 length: 17 residues. The germline V and J ends were trimmed by 4 bases and 0 bases, with 16 bases remaining between them. From germline, CDR1 is SEHNR and CDR2 FQNEAQ (reference sequence).

This chain connects TRBV5-4 to TRBJ1-6; D call uncertain. The CDR3 extends over 13 amino acids. With 6 bases removed from V and 12 bases from J, the gap between germline ends came to 16 bases. The germline V gene encodes CDR1 SGHNT and CDR2 YYREEE (reference sequence). The CDR3, as DNA: TGTGCCAGCAACACGGACGGCCGGGGACCCCTCCACTTT. The encoded protein is CASNTDGRGPLHF.

The chain employs TRBV27 and TRBJ1-6; the match to TRBD1 covers 11 bases. CDR1 is MNHEY, CDR2 SMNVEV, per germline (reference sequence). The CDR3 consists of 15 residues. The V segment lost 6 bases and the J segment 5 bases; nucleotides outside the gene matches: 3. CDR3 region: CASSRTGGHNSPLHF. The CDR3 bases are TGTGCCAGCAGCCGGACAGGGGGCCATAATTCACCCCTCCACTTT.

This chain uses TRBV10-1 with TRBJ2-5; 8 nucleotides line up with TRBD2. The CDR3 runs 13 residues. Germline lookup yields CDR1 WNHNN and CDR2 SYGVQD (reference sequence). J gave up 1 base and V 5 bases, and 0 bases lay outside the gene matches. This chain's CDR3 is CASSTSGQETQYF. The CDR3 region has the DNA TGCGCCAGCAGTACTAGCGGCCAAGAGACCCAGTACTTC.

Worth noting for this clone: Compared with germline, one end of the junction differs, possibly owing to a read error. The chain combines TRBV7-7 with TRBJ2-5; D not resolved. This CDR3 contains 13 residues. Germline V gene sequence: CDR1 SSHAT, CDR2 FNYEAQ (reference sequence). DNA for the CDR3: TGTGCTAGCAGCCGGGCCCTGGAAGAGACCCAGTACTTC. It codes for CASSRALEETQYF.

J is TRBJ2-7 and V is TRBV10-3, with TRBD1 as a possible D gene (6 bases). This CDR3 comprises 12 residues. Germline-derived CDR1 and CDR2 are ENHRY and SYGVKD. In DNA form, the CDR3 reads TGTGGGACTGCGGACAGAGACTACGAGCAGTACTTC. As protein: CGTADRDYEQYF.

Written as DNA, the CDR3 is TGTGCCAGCAGCCCCGCCGTCCGGGGGAATGAAAAACTGTTTTTT. Translating gives CASSPAVRGNEKLFF. J is TRBJ1-4 and V is TRBV21-1. TRBV21-1 represents a pseudogene. The CDR3 totals 15 residues.

J is TRBJ1-6 and V is TRBV6-5; 9 nucleotides line up with TRBD1. CDR1 MNHEY and CDR2 SVGAGI come from the germline V gene. The CDR3 contains 15 residues. With 6 bases clipped from V and 13 bases from J, the junction kept 13 bases outside the gene matches. DNA of the CDR3: TGTGCCAGCAGCAGGTCCGGGACAGGGAAAGGTCCCCTCCACTTT. Its translation is CASSRSGTGKGPLHF.

This chain connects TRBV28 to TRBJ1-2; 7 positions agree with TRBD1. The CDR3 covers 13 residues. Germline CDR1 and CDR2: MDHEN and SYDVKM. With 1 base clipped from V and 13 bases from J, the junction kept 9 bases outside the gene matches. CDR3 DNA: TGTGCCAGCAGTTTATTAAGCACAGGGGTAATCACCTTC. Translating gives CASSLLSTGVITF.

This sequence joins TRBV6-1 and TRBJ1-5; the D is unclear. V lost 0 bases, J lost 4 bases, and 10 bases lay in between. Germline assignment: CDR1 MNHNS and CDR2 SASEGT. The CDR3 totals 15 residues. The CDR3 DNA reads as TGTGCCAGCAGTGAAGCCCTTCCGAGAAATCAGCCCCAGCATTTT. This gives the protein CASSEALPRNQPQHF.

This chain joins TRBV30 and TRBJ1-4; 12 nucleotides align to TRBD1. The CDR3 extends over 15 amino acids. Germline V lookup: CDR1 GTSNPN, CDR2 SVGIG (reference sequence). J was trimmed by 8 bases and V by 4 bases; bases with no gene match: 8. The CDR3 sequence is CAWTKGTGGEEKLFF. CDR3 nucleotide sequence: TGTGCCTGGACCAAGGGGACAGGGGGCGAAGAAAAACTGTTTTTT.

The chain couples TRBV11-2 to TRBJ2-1; 14 bases align to TRBD2. The V gene's germline CDR1 is SGHAT and CDR2 FQNNGV. With 5 bases clipped from V and 5 bases from J, the junction kept 8 bases outside the gene matches. This CDR3 contains 17 residues. The CDR3 protein is CASSPQVGLAGDNEQFF. CDR3 sequence (DNA): TGTGCCAGCAGCCCCCAAGTGGGACTAGCGGGAGACAATGAGCAGTTCTTC.

This clone was observed a handful of times. The CDR3 nucleotides read TGTGCCAGCAGCCAAGAGACGACGACGGACACCGGGGAGCTGTTTTTT. Translating gives CASSQETTTDTGELFF. The J gene is TRBJ2-2, the V gene TRBV14; D call uncertain. Looked up from germline, CDR1 is SGHDN and CDR2 is FVKESK. This CDR3 has 16 amino acids. Trimming cost V 0 bases and J 3 bases, with 11 bases left between them. The whole variable domain, filled in from reference TRBV14 and TRBJ2-2, reads EAGVTQFPSHSVIEKGQTVTLRCDPISGHDNLYWYRRVMGKEIKFLLHFVKESKQDESGMPNNRFLAERTGGTYSTLKVQPAELEDSGVYFCASSQETTTDTGELFFGEGSRLTVL.

The chain combines TRBV28 with TRBJ2-7, with TRBD2 as a possible D gene (5 bases). V was trimmed by 2 bases and J by 4 bases, leaving 15 bases between them. Germline loops: CDR1 MDHEN, CDR2 SYDVKM. This CDR3 is 15 amino acids long. In DNA, the CDR3 is TGTGCCAGCAGTTTAGGAGGAGTGTCGAGGTACGAGCAGTACTTC. This encodes CASSLGGVSRYEQYF. Supplemented by reference TRBV28 and TRBJ2-7, the full variable domain reads DVKVTQSSRYLVKRTGEKVFLECVQDMDHENMFWYRQDPGLGLRLIYFSYDVKMKEKGDIPEGYSVSREKKERFSLILESASTNQTSMYLCASSLGGVSRYEQYFGPGTRLTVT.

The CDR3 loop is CASNQGAPYYSPLHF. CDR3 bases: TGTGCCAGCAACCAGGGGGCGCCTTATTATTCACCCCTCCACTTT. This rearrangement joins TRBV6-5 to TRBJ1-6, with 8 bases that match TRBD1. Losses at the gene ends were 7 bases for V and 8 bases for J; bases not matched to a gene: 10. Germline-derived CDR1 and CDR2 are MNHEY and SVGAGI. There are 15 residues in the CDR3.

This clone was recorded only once. The chain links TRBV2 to TRBJ2-6; tentative D call: TRBD2 (7 bases). Germline CDR1 SNHLY, CDR2 FYNNEI. The V end was cut by 10 bases, the J end by 2 bases, with 15 bases between. This CDR3 region has 15 residues. CDR3 protein: CAIQRGGTGANVLTF. CDR3 nucleotides: TGTGCCATCCAAAGGGGGGGCACTGGGGCCAACGTCCTGACTTTC.

This chain uses TRBV27 with TRBJ1-1; a weak D match, TRBD1 (5 bases). Deletions cut 4 bases from V and 4 bases from J, with 13 bases between. The CDR3 has 14 amino acids. CDR1 is MNHEY, CDR2 SMNVEV, per germline (reference sequence). The chain's CDR3 is CASSSGGASTEAFF. CDR3 nucleotides: TGTGCCAGCAGTTCAGGTGGGGCCAGCACTGAAGCTTTCTTT.

The J gene is TRBJ1-4, the V gene TRBV27; no definite D call. The CDR3 is 13 residues long. Germline-derived CDR1 and CDR2 are MNHEY and SMNVEV (reference sequence). V lost 6 bases and J 8 bases, leaving 13 bases between the germline ends. The CDR3 nucleotides read TGTGCCAGCAGCCCCTGGAGAAACGAAAAACTGTTTTTT. Translated: CASSPWRNEKLFF.